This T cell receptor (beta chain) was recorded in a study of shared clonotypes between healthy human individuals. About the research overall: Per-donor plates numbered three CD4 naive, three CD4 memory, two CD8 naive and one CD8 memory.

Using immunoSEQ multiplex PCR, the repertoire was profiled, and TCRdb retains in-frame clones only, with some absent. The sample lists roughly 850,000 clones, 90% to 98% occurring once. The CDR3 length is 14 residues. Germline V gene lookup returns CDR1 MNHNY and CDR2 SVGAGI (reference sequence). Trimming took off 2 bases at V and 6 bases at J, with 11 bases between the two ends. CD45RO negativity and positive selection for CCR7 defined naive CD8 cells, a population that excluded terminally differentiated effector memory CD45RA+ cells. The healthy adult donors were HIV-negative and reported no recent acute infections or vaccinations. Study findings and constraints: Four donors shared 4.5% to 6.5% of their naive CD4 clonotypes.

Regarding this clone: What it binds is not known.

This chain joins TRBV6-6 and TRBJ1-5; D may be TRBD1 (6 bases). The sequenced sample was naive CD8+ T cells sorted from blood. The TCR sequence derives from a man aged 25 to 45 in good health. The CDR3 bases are TGTGCCAGCAGTTACGGACAGACCTTTCAGCCCCAGCATTTT. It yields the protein CASSYGQTFQPQHF.